A selection of T cell receptor beta chains follows, all from one sample in a study of tumor and adjacent non-tumor tissue in lung cancer. TCRdb re-derived calls from the multiplex PCR reads in MiXCR, one entry per CDR3 protein. The data hold about 140,000 distinct CDR3 sequences, with around 66% observed a single time. Sequencing input: lung tumor tissue. The receptor source for this set is a man in his sixties with small cell lung cancer. Both conserved end residues are part of each CDR3. The D gene is left open where the match is weak. Size values are once, few and many counts, or a class for expanded clones, and some rows have none.

D	size	V	J	DNA	CDR3
-	many	TRBV18	TRBJ1-2	TGTGCCAGCTCACCACGGGCAGGGGATGGCTACACCTTC	CASSPRAGDGYTF
-	once	TRBV12-3/TRBV12-4	TRBJ2-2	TGTGCCAGTAGTTTTTACTGGTGGTTGATGAACACCGGGGAGCTGTTTTTT	CASSFYWWLMNTGELFF
-	-	TRBV6-1	TRBJ2-3	TGTGCCAACTCCTGGGAGATCGACACAGATACGCAGTATTTT	CANSWEIDTDTQYF
-	many	TRBV29-1	TRBJ1-3	TGCAGCGTTGGTCTGGGGACCGCGTTTGTATTATCCGGAAACACCATATATTTT	CSVGLGTAFVLSGNTIYF
-	-	TRBV6-6	TRBJ2-7	TGTGCCAGCCGACCGGGACGGGGGGCTGACGAGCAGTACTTC	CASRPGRGADEQYF
-	-	TRBV29-1	TRBJ1-2	TGCAGCGTTGAACTTCGGGGGGCTTGGAATGGCTACACATTC	CSVELRGAWNGYTF
-	-	TRBV6-5	TRBJ1-1	TGTGACAGCAGCTCAAAGGGGGTTCAGGTGTGGGCTGAAGCTTTCTTT	CDSSSKGVQVWAEAFF
-	-	TRBV20-1	TRBJ2-5	TGCAGTGCTAGTCAACTAGTAGAGATCCAGTACTTC	CSASQLVEIQYF
TRBD2	many	TRBV5-1	TRBJ2-3	TGCGCCAGCAGCTGGGGACTAGCGGGACCAAGCACAGATACGCAGTATTTT	CASSWGLAGPSTDTQYF
TRBD1	-	TRBV6-5	TRBJ1-2	TGTGCCAGCAGGCGGGACAGGGGAAGGTATGGCTACACCTTC	CASRRDRGRYGYTF
-	once	TRBV29-1	TRBJ2-2	TGCAGGGTTGTAGGTGCACTAGAAGCGAACACCGGGGAGCTGTTTTTT	CRVVGALEANTGELFF
TRBD1	few	TRBV4-2	TRBJ2-5	TGTGCCAGCAGCCCGGGACAGGGGGTATACCAAGAGACCCAGTACTTC	CASSPGQGVYQETQYF
-	many	TRBV6-2/TRBV6-3	TRBJ2-3	TGTGCCAGCAATGGGGGGACTCCTCACGACGTTGGGGATACGCAGTATTTT	CASNGGTPHDVGDTQYF
TRBD2	few	TRBV5-1	TRBJ2-1	TGCGCCAGCAGCCCGGCGTCCTCGGGACTAGCGATCTACAATGAGCAGTTCTTC	CASSPASSGLAIYNEQFF
-	-	TRBV5-4	TRBJ2-3	TGTGCCAGCAGCTTGGCGTCATGGGCGGGCACAGATACGCAGTATTTT	CASSLASWAGTDTQYF
-	-	TRBV6-2/TRBV6-3	TRBJ2-3	TGTGCCAGCAGTACACCACATATCGGGAGCGATACGCAGTATTTT	CASSTPHIGSDTQYF
TRBD2	-	TRBV5-1	TRBJ2-1	TGCGCCAGTAGCTCCCTAGCGGGAGAGGCCTACAATGAGCAGTTCTTC	CASSSLAGEAYNEQFF
-	-	TRBV20-1	TRBJ2-3	TGCAGTGCTAGGGATCAAAGGGGAGATACGCAGTATTTT	CSARDQRGDTQYF
-	-	TRBV6-6	TRBJ1-2	TGTGCCAGGAGTTACTCCGCAGGGGCTAACTATGGCTACACCTTC	CARSYSAGANYGYTF
-	many	TRBV20-1	TRBJ2-7	TGCAGTGCTCGAGGGAATGCAGCAACCTACGAGCAGTACTTC	CSARGNAATYEQYF
-	-	TRBV11-2	TRBJ2-4	TGTGACAGCAGCCCCCTGAACGTTCAGTACTTC	CDSSPLNVQYF
-	-	TRBV11-2	TRBJ2-1	TGTGCCAGCATCGCCCTAGCTGCCTACAATGAGCAGTTCTTC	CASIALAAYNEQFF
-	-	TRBV12-3/TRBV12-4	TRBJ1-6	TGTGTCAGCAGCCTCCGCCGGGGGGGCTATAATTCACCCCTCCACTTT	CVSSLRRGGYNSPLHF
-	few	TRBV6-5	TRBJ1-5	TGTGCCAGCAGATTGAACTTTAATAGCAATCAGCCCCAGCATTTT	CASRLNFNSNQPQHF
-	-	TRBV6-5	TRBJ2-3	TGTGCCAGCAGTCACGGGTCCGGTTCCCGCAAAGATACGCAGTATTTT	CASSHGSGSRKDTQYF
-	few	TRBV20-1	TRBJ1-1	TGCCAACTAAGACACAACACTGAAGCTTTCTTT	CQLRHNTEAFF
-	few	TRBV20-1	TRBJ2-3	TGCAGTGCTAGAGATCAGGCGGGCAGCACAGATACGCAGTATTTT	CSARDQAGSTDTQYF
TRBD2	-	TRBV14	TRBJ2-3	TGTGCCAGTAGCCGGTTCCTTGGGACTAGCGGGAGTGTTGGAGATACGCAGTATTTT	CASSRFLGTSGSVGDTQYF
TRBD1	many	TRBV20-1	TRBJ1-4	TGCAGTGCTCACCCCAGGGGGGGATTTGAAAAACTGTTTTTT	CSAHPRGGFEKLFF
TRBD2	many	TRBV20-1	TRBJ2-2	TGCAGTGCCCCCCGTTCTAGCGGGACCGGGGAGCTGTTTTTT	CSAPRSSGTGELFF
TRBD2	-	TRBV6-5	TRBJ2-2	TGTGCCAACACCCACCGGGCGGGAGCCGACACCAGGGAGCTGTTTTTT	CANTHRAGADTRELFF
TRBD2	many	TRBV7-8	TRBJ2-1	TGTGCCAGCAGCTTTCTACCGGGACTAGCGGGGTACAATGAGCAGTTCTTC	CASSFLPGLAGYNEQFF
TRBD2	many	TRBV7-2	TRBJ2-1	TGTGCCAGCAGCTTAACCCGGGAGGGGAATGAGCAGTTCTTC	CASSLTREGNEQFF
TRBD1	many	TRBV6-5	TRBJ2-7	TGTGCCAGCAGTAGCGGACAGGGTATCTACGAGCAGTACTTC	CASSSGQGIYEQYF
TRBD1	-	TRBV20-1	TRBJ1-1	TGCAGTGCTTCCCAACCAAGGGGGCCCGAAGCTTTCTTT	CSASQPRGPEAFF
TRBD2	once	TRBV11-3	TRBJ2-1	TGTGCCAGCATCTCGGGACTAGCGGGAGGGCCATACAATGAGCGGTTCTTC	CASISGLAGGPYNERFF
-	-	TRBV7-9	TRBJ2-3	TGTGCAAGCAGCTTTGTATCGGACACAGATACGCAGTATTTT	CASSFVSDTDTQYF
TRBD1	few	TRBV5-1	TRBJ2-2	TGCGCCAGCAGCCTGGGCGACAGGGGAACACACGCCGGGGAGCTGTTTTTT	CASSLGDRGTHAGELFF
TRBD1	-	TRBV5-1	TRBJ2-5	TGCGCCAGCAGCTTGGGGTCTACAGGGGCTGACGAGACCCAGTACTTC	CASSLGSTGADETQYF
TRBD1	-	TRBV5-4	TRBJ2-5	TGTGCCAGCAGCCCAGGGGGTACCGGGGAGACCCAGTACTTC	CASSPGGTGETQYF
-	-	TRBV20-1	TRBJ2-1	TGCAGTGCTAGGGATTGGAACGGTAGGGCCGAAGTCAATGAGCAGTTCTTC	CSARDWNGRAEVNEQFF
TRBD2	few	TRBV6-5	TRBJ2-3	TGTGCCAGCAGTCTGATTCCCGGGTTAGCGGGAGAGGGTGGTACGCAGTATTTT	CASSLIPGLAGEGGTQYF
TRBD1	-	TRBV29-1	TRBJ2-1	TGCAGCGTTGAAGGGCGGAACAAGGGCCTACAGAAGGAAGGACAGGGCCAGGGCTACAATGAGCAGCTCTTC	CSVEGRNKGLQKEGQGQGYNEQLF
-	-	TRBV6-5	TRBJ1-1	TGTGCCAGCAGTTACACATCGGACACTGAAGCTTTCTTT	CASSYTSDTEAFF
-	-	TRBV11-3	TRBJ1-1	TGTGCCAGTTGGGGGGCTTCGGGCACTGAAGCTTTCTTT	CASWGASGTEAFF
TRBD2	many	TRBV5-1	TRBJ2-1	TGCGCCAGCAGCCCCTCTAGCGGGGCGTACAATGAGCAGTTCTTC	CASSPSSGAYNEQFF
-	once	TRBV4-1	TRBJ1-5	TGCGCCAGCAGCCTAGCGGGAGTCTCCCAAGATACGCAGCATTTT	CASSLAGVSQDTQHF
-	-	TRBV12-3/TRBV12-4	TRBJ2-1	TGTGCCAGCACTTTCCCCCCGGGCCGCGATATGTTCTTC	CASTFPPGRDMFF
-	-	TRBV20-1	TRBJ2-7	TGCAGTGCTGTGTTGGGCTCTTACGAGCAGTACTTC	CSAVLGSYEQYF
-	few	TRBV2	TRBJ1-5	TGTGCCAGCACTTCGGAATCCCAGCCCCAGCATTTT	CASTSESQPQHF
-	many	TRBV11-2	TRBJ2-1	TGTGCCAGCAGCCGGGGAAGCGCGGGTACGAGCTCCTACAATGAGCAGTTCTTC	CASSRGSAGTSSYNEQFF
-	-	TRBV5-1	TRBJ2-5	TGCGCCAACAGCTTGACAAGGGCGTACCAAGAGACCCAGTACTTC	CANSLTRAYQETQYF
-	-	TRBV29-1	TRBJ2-3	TGCAGCGTCGACCTCAACCTCCAGGGAAGCACAGATACGCAGTATTTT	CSVDLNLQGSTDTQYF
-	few	TRBV29-1	TRBJ1-2	TGCAGCGTTGAAAGCCAGGCTTATCGAAGCTACACCTTC	CSVESQAYRSYTF
-	-	TRBV12-3/TRBV12-4	TRBJ2-1	TGTGCCAGCAGTTCGAGGGAGTGGAACAATGTGCAGTTCTTC	CASSSREWNNVQFF
-	-	TRBV5-6	TRBJ2-3	TGTGCCAGCAGCCATGACAGGCTCACAGATACGCAGTATTTT	CASSHDRLTDTQYF